The clone carrying this TCR beta chain occurred a few times. Its antigen is still unknown. Germline assignment: CDR1 SGHAT and CDR2 FQNNGV. There are 14 residues in the CDR3. Trimming removed 5 bases at V and 2 bases at J, with 10 bases between. Preparing the TCRbeta library involved the use of unique molecular identifiers. TCRdb re-called the PCR reads with MiXCR, one entry per CDR3 protein. The sample lists approximately 500,000 distinct CDR3 sequences, about 10% occurring once. The data were obtained in a study of T-cell reconstitution after alpha-beta-depleted transplantation in children. Broader study findings: Newly produced T cells mostly provided counts and TCRbeta diversity after one year, as hyperexpanded clones declined. It was surviving recipient T cells and thymic progenitors that gave some patients high TCRbeta diversity at day 60. Expanded graft clones numbering several hundred reportedly gave rise to alpha-beta T cells about two months after transplant.

This receptor was taken from a child younger than 10 with inherited bone marrow failure, due to receive a stem cell transplant. The starting material was PBMCs, obtained before TCRalphabeta/CD19-depleted stem cell transplant. The chain carries TRBV11-2 and TRBJ2-1; weak D call: TRBD2 (6 bases). CDR3 loop: CASSRGIAYNEQFF. The CDR3 DNA sequence: TGTGCCAGCAGCCGCGGGATCGCCTACAATGAGCAGTTCTTC.